The next 17 T cell receptor beta chains were all read from a single sample in a study of blood T cell repertoires in COVID-19. Profiling relied on immunoSEQ multiplex PCR, and the TCRdb table lists in-frame clones only, not all of them. The sample includes about 160,000 clones, around 84% of them seen just once. Sequencing was performed on peripheral blood. Receptors originate from a man aged 40-49 years with acute or convalescent COVID-19.

The chain combines TRBV7-9 with TRBJ2-3; possibly TRBD1 for D (5 bases). Germline V gives CDR1 SEHNR, CDR2 FQNEAQ (reference sequence). The length of the CDR3 is 14 residues. Trimming cost V 4 bases and J 3 bases, with 11 bases left between them. The CDR3 spells CASSYWGRTDTQYF. The CDR3 coding sequence is TGTGCCAGCAGCTATTGGGGCAGGACAGATACGCAGTATTTT.

The rearrangement uses TRBV6-6 and TRBJ2-7, with D unresolved. This CDR3 spans 14 amino acids. The ends were cut back, 0 bases at V and 3 bases at J, with 9 bases in the middle. Germline V gives CDR1 MNHNY, CDR2 SVGAGI (reference sequence). This CDR3 is CASSYSDSSYEQYF. Here the CDR3 DNA reads TGTGCCAGCAGTTACTCCGACTCTAGCTACGAGCAGTACTTC.

The chain combines TRBV30 with TRBJ2-7; a possible D gene is TRBD1 (5 bases). This CDR3 contains 12 residues. The V and J ends lost 4 bases and 1 base respectively, with 8 bases between them. The germline V gene has CDR1 GTSNPN and CDR2 SVGIG (reference sequence). CDR3 region: CAWTQGSYEQYF. CDR3 sequence (DNA): TGTGCCTGGACGCAGGGATCCTACGAGCAGTACTTC.

The chain employs TRBV27 and TRBJ1-2; 11 nucleotides match TRBD1. Germline V gives CDR1 MNHEY, CDR2 SMNVEV (reference sequence). V was pared by 0 bases and J by 7 bases, with 4 bases of the junction left unmatched. This CDR3 region has 15 residues. The chain's CDR3 is CASSLSRGQGGGYTF. The CDR3 region has the DNA TGTGCCAGCAGTTTATCGAGGGGACAGGGGGGTGGCTACACCTTC.

The CDR3 DNA follows: TGTGCCTGGAGTGTAGGGTGGGTCAGGGAGAACACCGGGGAGCTGTTTTTT. Its translation is CAWSVGWVRENTGELFF. This chain joins TRBV30 and TRBJ2-2; possible D gene TRBD1, 5 bases. V lost 0 bases, J lost 1 base, and 15 bases lay in between. CDR1 is GTSNPN, CDR2 SVGIG, per germline (reference sequence). CDR3 length: 17 amino acids.

The chain is built from TRBV30 and TRBJ2-2; 10 bases align to TRBD2. Trimming took 5 bases from V and 6 from J; bases not matched to a gene: 6. Germline V gives CDR1 GTSNPN, CDR2 SVGIG (reference sequence). The CDR3 runs 14 residues. For the CDR3, the DNA is TGTGCCTGGGATCTAGCGGGGGTGTCCGGGGAGCTGTTTTTT. This sequence encodes CAWDLAGVSGELFF. The variable domain in full, completed from reference TRBV30 and TRBJ2-2, reads SQTIHQWPATLVQPVGSPLSLECTVEGTSNPNLYWYRQAAGRGLQLLFYSVGIGQISSEVPQNLSASRPQDRQFILSSKKLLLSDSGFYLCAWDLAGVSGELFFGEGSRLTVL.

CDR3 DNA sequence: TGTGCCAGCAGTCCTGGGACTAGCGGGGTTTTCCAAGAGACCCAGTACTTC. Its translation: CASSPGTSGVFQETQYF. V gene TRBV27 combines with J gene TRBJ2-5, with 13 bases identical to TRBD2. V lost 5 bases and J lost 1; bases outside the gene matches: 7. The CDR3 totals 17 residues. Germline assignment: CDR1 MNHEY and CDR2 SMNVEV (reference sequence).

This sequence joins TRBV18 and TRBJ2-1, with a weak D call TRBD1 (6 bases). V was cut by 1 base and J by 1 base, with 8 bases left in between. The CDR3 consists of 15 residues. CDR1 and CDR2 (germline): KGHSH, LQKENI. CDR3 sequence: CASSPLGASYNEQFF. The CDR3 DNA reads TGTGCCAGCTCACCACTGGGGGCTTCCTACAATGAGCAGTTCTTC.

This clone has just one count. V and J are TRBV6-2 or TRBV6-3 and TRBJ2-3; 10 nucleotides match TRBD1. This CDR3 comprises 15 residues. V lost 5 bases, J lost 4 bases, and 6 bases stayed unmatched. Germline V gives CDR1 MNHEY, CDR2 SVGEGT. The CDR3 nucleotides read TGTGCCAGCAGTCCCAGGGACAGGGGAGCAGATACGCAGTATTTT. Its protein product is CASSPRDRGADTQYF.

CDR3 coding DNA: TGTGCCACCAGGATCGCAGGGTGGGATTCACCCCTCCACTTT. Translated: CATRIAGWDSPLHF. The chain recombines TRBV6-5 with TRBJ1-6, with D possibly matching TRBD1 (5 bases). The CDR3 runs to 14 residues. Between the trimmed V and J ends, which lost 10 bases and 8 bases, there was a span of 18 bases. Germline loops: CDR1 MNHEY, CDR2 SVGAGI.

V and J are TRBV30 and TRBJ1-2, with a possible D match to TRBD1 (6 bases). Germline values: CDR1 GTSNPN, CDR2 SVGIG (reference sequence). CDR3 length: 13 amino acids. V shed 8 bases and J shed 4 bases, with 17 bases lying between them. CDR3 in amino acids: CARSPGEAYGYTF. CDR3 in DNA: TGTGCCCGCTCGCCAGGGGAAGCCTATGGCTACACCTTC.

The chain links TRBV19 to TRBJ2-1; tentative D call: TRBD2 (5 bases). Germline V gene lookup returns CDR1 LNHDA and CDR2 SQIVND (reference sequence). The ends were cut back, 4 bases at V and 0 bases at J, with 10 bases in the middle. The CDR3 sequence is 15 residues long. CDR3 DNA sequence: TGTGCCAGTAGTAGAGGGCATAGCTCCTACAATGAGCAGTTCTTC. Amino acid sequence: CASSRGHSSYNEQFF.

The chain employs TRBV7-2 and TRBJ2-1; a possible D gene is TRBD2 (5 bases). V was pared by 5 bases and J by 3 bases, with 11 bases between. CDR3 length: 14 residues. Germline CDR1 SGHTA, CDR2 FQGNSA. In nucleotides, the CDR3 is TGTGCCAGCAGCGCGATACTAGACTACAATGAGCAGTTCTTC. Translating it yields CASSAILDYNEQFF.

The table lists this clone with a count of one. The rearrangement joins TRBV25-1 to TRBJ1-6, with no clear D. Germline V gene data show CDR1 as MGHDK and CDR2 as SYGVNS. V lost 8 bases and J 4 bases, leaving 9 bases between the germline ends. CDR3 length: 13 residues. CDR3 in DNA: TGTGCCAGCGCTGCGGGATATAATTCACCCCTCCACTTT. Protein product: CASAAGYNSPLHF.

This chain uses TRBV11-2 with TRBJ1-1; D remains unclear. The V end lost 5 bases, the J end lost 3 bases, and 10 bases lay between the germline ends. Germline V gives CDR1 SGHAT, CDR2 FQNNGV. There are 13 residues in the CDR3. The CDR3 nucleotides read TGTGCCAGCAGCCTCCGGAGGGACACTGAAGCTTTCTTT. This codes for CASSLRRDTEAFF.

CDR3 region: CASSYSAGEAFF. CDR3 sequence (DNA): TGTGCCAGCAGTTACTCTGCGGGTGAAGCTTTCTTT. This chain uses TRBV6-5 with TRBJ1-1; D not certain. CDR1 is MNHEY and CDR2 is SVGAGI in the germline V gene. This CDR3 region has 12 residues. The V end lost 0 bases, the J end lost 7 bases, and 6 bases lay between the germline ends.

The CDR3 loop reads CASSVQFGTANTGELFF. CDR3 DNA: TGTGCCAGCAGCGTTCAATTCGGGACAGCGAACACCGGGGAGCTGTTTTTT. The chain recombines TRBV14 with TRBJ2-2; the match to TRBD1 covers 7 bases. Per the germline V gene, CDR1 is SGHDN and CDR2 is FVKESK. The CDR3 spans 17 residues. Unmatched junction bases numbered 9, after V lost 5 bases and J lost 0 bases.